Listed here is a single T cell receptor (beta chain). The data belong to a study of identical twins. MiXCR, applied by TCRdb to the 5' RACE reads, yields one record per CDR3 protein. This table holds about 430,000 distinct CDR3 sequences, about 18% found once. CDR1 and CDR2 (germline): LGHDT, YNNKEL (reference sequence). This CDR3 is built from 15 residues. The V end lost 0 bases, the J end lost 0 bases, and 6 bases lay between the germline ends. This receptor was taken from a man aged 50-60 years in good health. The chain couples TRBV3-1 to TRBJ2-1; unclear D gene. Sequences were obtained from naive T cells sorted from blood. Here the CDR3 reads CASSQDGDSYNEQFF. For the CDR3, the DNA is TGTGCCAGCAGCCAAGATGGGGACTCCTACAATGAGCAGTTCTTC.